The clone carrying this T cell receptor beta chain was counted a single time. Repertoires were generated with immunoSEQ multiplex PCR, while TCRdb's copy carries only in-frame clones and drops some. The sample yields 85,000 to 95,000 clones, roughly 90% seen once. This record belongs to a study of control samples from healthy donors and cancer patients. This CDR3 has 12 amino acids. The germline gives CDR1 LNHDA, CDR2 SQIVND (reference sequence). Trimming took 8 bases from V and 6 from J, leaving 13 bases between them. The chain recombines TRBV19 with TRBJ1-1, with D possibly being TRBD1 (5 bases). The sample taken for sequencing was blood. The source is a woman younger than 45 in good health. The CDR3: CASGQGLAEAFF. The CDR3 DNA follows: TGTGCCAGTGGGCAGGGACTTGCTGAAGCTTTCTTT. Complete variable domain (other parts from reference TRBV19 and TRBJ1-1): DGGITQSPKYLFRKEGQNVTLSCEQNLNHDAMYWYRQDPGQGLRLIYYSQIVNDFQKGDIAEGYSVSREKKESFPLTVTSAQKNPTAFYLCASGQGLAEAFFGQGTRLTVV.